Shown below are 21 T cell receptor beta chains from a single sample sequenced in a study of a mutant IDH1 vaccine in newly diagnosed glioma. For these receptors, no antigen is known. Profiling relied on immunoSEQ multiplex PCR, and the TCRdb table lists in-frame clones only, not all of them. The sample comprises around 60,000 clones, approximately 84% of which are singletons, and under 4.5% rests with the top ten. This sample's time point: week 23, last vaccination. Topical imiquimod accompanied each vaccine dose, which consisted of 300 ug of mutant IDH1 20-mer peptide. The specimen was PBMCs, collected from a glioma patient whose treatment included an IDH1 peptide vaccine. These receptor sequences come from a man aged 25 to 45 with glioma.

The CDR3 DNA reads TGTGCCAGCAGTGGGTTCAGCTCTGGAAACACCATATATTTT. As protein: CASSGFSSGNTIYF. The chain recombines TRBV2 with TRBJ1-3, with D unresolved. Germline V CDR1 and CDR2: SNHLY, FYNNEI. This CDR3 region has 14 residues. V gave up 4 bases and J gave up 0 bases, with 7 bases separating them.

The gene calls are TRBV12-5 and TRBJ1-4, with D maybe TRBD1 (5 bases). V was clipped by 6 bases and J by 0 bases, with 26 bases between them. Germline CDR1 reads LGHNT; CDR2 reads FRNRAP. The CDR3 spans 20 residues. CDR3 amino acids: CASGRAFEKGSLATNEKLFF. In DNA, the CDR3 is TGTGCTAGTGGCAGGGCCTTCGAAAAGGGTTCACTTGCAACTAATGAAAAACTGTTTTTT.

The chain employs TRBV5-1 and TRBJ2-7, with 7 nucleotides matching TRBD1. The ends lost 5 bases at V and 6 bases at J; junction bases unmatched: 8. The CDR3 runs 13 residues. Per germline, CDR1 SGHRS and CDR2 YFSETQ. The CDR3 DNA follows: TGCGCCAGCAGGCCGACAGGGTTTTTCGAGCAGTACTTC. This codes for CASRPTGFFEQYF.

The chain carries TRBV18 and TRBJ1-1, with a possible D match to TRBD1 (5 bases). The CDR3 loop spans 18 amino acids. Trimming took 3 bases from V and 1 from J, leaving 21 bases between them. Germline CDR1 KGHSH, CDR2 LQKENI. CDR3: CASSPRRGSLGSNTEAFF. The CDR3 DNA is TGTGCCAGCTCACCGCGACGGGGGTCATTGGGATCGAACACTGAAGCTTTCTTT.

CDR3 protein: CARQGSEHTEAFF. The CDR3 coding sequence is TGTGCCAGGCAGGGTTCGGAACACACTGAAGCTTTCTTT. The chain combines TRBV2 with TRBJ1-1; possibly TRBD1 for D (5 bases). Germline CDR1 and CDR2: SNHLY and FYNNEI. CDR3 length: 13 amino acids. Trimming left V 9 bases short and J 3 bases short, with 14 bases between. Variable domain in full (rest from reference TRBV2 and TRBJ1-1): EPEVTQTPSHQVTQMGQEVILRCVPISNHLYFYWYRQILGQKVEFLVSFYNNEISEKSEIFDDQFSVERPDGSNFTLKIRSTKLEDSAMYFCARQGSEHTEAFFGQGTRLTVV.

The chain combines TRBV30 with TRBJ2-7; 9 nucleotides agree with TRBD2. V lost 2 bases, J lost 3 bases, and 23 bases stayed unmatched. CDR3 length: 20 residues. CDR1 GTSNPN and CDR2 SVGIG come from the germline V gene (reference sequence). The CDR3 nucleotides are TGTGCCTGGAGTCCCCGCTATGGGAGCGGGGGGTCCCCTCGGAACTACGAGCAGTACTTC. As protein: CAWSPRYGSGGSPRNYEQYF.

This chain uses TRBV5-1 with TRBJ1-6, with D possibly TRBD1 on 5 matching bases. V gave up 0 bases and J gave up 7 bases, with 11 bases separating them. There are 15 residues in the CDR3. The germline CDR1 and CDR2 sequences are SGHRS and YFSETQ. This chain's CDR3 is CASSLGHRDNSPLHF. The DNA of the CDR3 is TGCGCCAGCAGCTTGGGGCATCGGGACAATTCACCCCTCCACTTT.

This sequence joins TRBV5-8 and TRBJ2-4; TRBD1 is a possible D gene (6 bases). The germline V gene has CDR1 SGHTS and CDR2 YDEGEE. The CDR3 covers 17 residues. The V end lost 0 bases, the J end lost 1 base, and 14 bases lay between the germline ends. In DNA, the CDR3 is TGTGCCAGCAGCTTGGCATACAGGGATAAGGCCAAAAACATTCAGTACTTC. Residues: CASSLAYRDKAKNIQYF.

The rearrangement uses TRBV7-9 and TRBJ1-2; 7 bases fit TRBD1. The CDR3 has 14 residues. Germline V gene data show CDR1 as SEHNR and CDR2 as FQNEAQ (reference sequence). V was pared by 5 bases and J by 8 bases, with 11 bases of the junction left unmatched. In DNA, the CDR3 is TGTGCCAGCAGCAAACCACAGGGGAAAGGCGGCTACACCTTC. Its translation: CASSKPQGKGGYTF.

This clone was seen more than once but under ten times. The V call is TRBV5-1, the J call TRBJ1-5; D ambiguous. The V end lost 4 bases, the J end lost 4 bases, and 12 bases lay between the germline ends. The CDR3 totals 14 residues. The germline CDR1 and CDR2 sequences are SGHRS and YFSETQ. As DNA, the CDR3 is TGCGCCAGCAGCCGGGCCCCCGGGAATCAGCCCCAGCATTTT. It specifies CASSRAPGNQPQHF.

The chain carries TRBV18 and TRBJ2-5; D uncertain. The DNA matches TRBJ2-7 better at its end, which makes the J call doubtful. This CDR3 spans 12 amino acids. The germline V gene encodes CDR1 KGHSH and CDR2 LQKENI. Here the CDR3 reads CASSPYSYEQYF. CDR3 nucleotides: TGTGCCAGCTCACCATACAGTTACGAGCAGTACTTC.

This clone appeared a few times. The chain carries TRBV9 and TRBJ1-1; 9 bases align to TRBD1. Germline V gene data show CDR1 as SGDLS and CDR2 as YYNGEE. V was clipped by 4 bases and J by 1 base; unmatched bases: 2. This CDR3 has 14 residues. The CDR3 coding sequence is TGTGCCAGCAGCCAACAGGGGGCGAACACTGAAGCTTTCTTT. It translates to CASSQQGANTEAFF. The full variable domain, completed using reference TRBV9 and TRBJ1-1, is DSGVTQTPKHLITATGQRVTLRCSPRSGDLSVYWYQQSLDQGLQFLIQYYNGEERAKGNILERFSAQQFPDLHSELNLSSLELGDSALYFCASSQQGANTEAFFGQGTRLTVV.

The V gene is TRBV19, the J gene TRBJ2-3; D might be TRBD1 (5 bases). The V gene lost 3 bases and the J gene lost 2 bases, with 12 bases spanning the gap. Germline CDR1 LNHDA, CDR2 SQIVND (reference sequence). The CDR3 has 15 amino acids. The CDR3 spells CASSIQGRFTDTQYF. CDR3 nucleotide sequence: TGTGCCAGTAGTATCCAGGGTCGGTTCACAGATACGCAGTATTTT.

This chain connects TRBV21-1 to TRBJ1-5. TRBV21-1 is noted as a pseudogene. The CDR3 runs 15 residues. CDR3 amino acids: CASSKEHHSNQPQHF. The CDR3 DNA is TGTGCCAGCAGCAAGGAACACCATAGCAATCAGCCCCAGCATTTT.

The DNA for the CDR3 is TGTGCCAGTAGTTGGGTGCATCTCACCAACACCGGGGAGCTGTTTTTT. Encoded protein: CASSWVHLTNTGELFF. The rearrangement joins TRBV19 to TRBJ2-2; D is ambiguous. Trimming took 5 bases from V and 2 from J, leaving 15 bases between them. The CDR3 runs to 16 residues. CDR1 LNHDA and CDR2 SQIVND come from the germline V gene (reference sequence).

The J gene is TRBJ2-5, the V gene TRBV2, with a weak D call TRBD1 (8 bases). The J call may be wrong; the DNA end is better matched by TRBJ2-7. The CDR3 runs 15 residues. Germline CDR1 SNHLY, CDR2 FYNNEI. The CDR3 nucleotides read TGTGCCAGCAGTATTACAGGGGGGGGACTCTACGAGCAGTACTTC. Its protein is CASSITGGGLYEQYF.

J is TRBJ2-7 and V is TRBV20-1; D is uncertain. The V end lost 6 bases, the J end lost 6 bases, and 12 bases lay between the germline ends. The CDR3 totals 11 residues. Germline CDR1 reads DFQATT; CDR2 reads SNEGSKA (reference sequence). Here the CDR3 reads CSASPLSEQYF. The CDR3 DNA reads TGCAGTGCGAGTCCTCTATCCGAGCAGTACTTC.

The rearrangement joins TRBV5-4 to TRBJ2-2, with TRBD1 matching 7 bases. J lost 10 bases, V lost 4 bases, and 16 bases had no gene match. The CDR3 contains 16 residues. The germline V gene encodes CDR1 SGHNT and CDR2 YYREEE (reference sequence). CDR3 loop: CASSEAPGTASLELFF. CDR3 sequence (DNA): TGTGCCAGCAGCGAGGCTCCCGGGACAGCCAGTTTGGAGCTGTTTTTT.

V is TRBV11-2 and J is TRBJ2-2; no firm D call. Trimming left V 4 bases short and J 0 bases short, with 3 bases between. The CDR3 covers 13 residues. CDR1 and CDR2 from the germline V gene are SGHAT and FQNNGV. The CDR3 nucleotides are TGTGCCAGCAGCTACACGAACACCGGGGAGCTGTTTTTT. This sequence encodes CASSYTNTGELFF. Full variable domain (remainder filled in from reference TRBV11-2 and TRBJ2-2): EAGVAQSPRYKIIEKRQSVAFWCNPISGHATLYWYQQILGQGPKLLIQFQNNGVVDDSQLPKDRFSAERLKGVDSTLKIQPAKLEDSAVYLCASSYTNTGELFFGEGSRLTVL.

V gene TRBV19 combines with J gene TRBJ2-1; 7 bases are shared with TRBD2. The CDR3 has 14 residues. J lost 8 bases, V lost 3 bases, and 7 bases had no gene match. CDR1 is LNHDA and CDR2 is SQIVND in the germline V gene (reference sequence). The CDR3 DNA is TGTGCCAGTAGTATCCGGGGGGTAAGCGATGAGCAGTTCTTC. Its translation is CASSIRGVSDEQFF.

The J gene is TRBJ1-1, the V gene TRBV18; weak D call: TRBD1 (5 bases). CDR3 length equals 15 residues. Germline CDR1 reads KGHSH; CDR2 reads LQKENI. Trimming pared 4 bases from V and 10 bases from J, leaving 22 bases between. CDR3 residues: CASSLQAGALGRAFF. CDR3 nucleotides: TGTGCCAGCTCACTCCAAGCCGGGGCCCTTGGTCGAGCTTTCTTT.